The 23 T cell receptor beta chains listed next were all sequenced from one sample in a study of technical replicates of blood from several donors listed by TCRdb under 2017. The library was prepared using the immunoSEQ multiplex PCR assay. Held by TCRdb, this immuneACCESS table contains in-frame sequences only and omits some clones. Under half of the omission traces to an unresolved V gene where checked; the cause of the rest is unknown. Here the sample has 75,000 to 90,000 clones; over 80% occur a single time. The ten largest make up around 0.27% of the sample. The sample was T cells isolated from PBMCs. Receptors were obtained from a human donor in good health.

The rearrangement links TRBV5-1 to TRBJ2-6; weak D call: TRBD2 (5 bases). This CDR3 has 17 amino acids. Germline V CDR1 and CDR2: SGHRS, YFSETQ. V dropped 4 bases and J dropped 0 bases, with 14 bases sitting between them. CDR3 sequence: CASSSPGEPSGANVLTF. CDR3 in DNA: TGCGCCAGCAGCAGTCCCGGGGAGCCCTCTGGGGCCAACGTCCTGACTTTC.

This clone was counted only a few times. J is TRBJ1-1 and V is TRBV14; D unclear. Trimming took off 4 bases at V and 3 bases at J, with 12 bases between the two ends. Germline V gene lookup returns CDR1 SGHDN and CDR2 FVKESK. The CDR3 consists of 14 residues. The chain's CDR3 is CASSRRGWDTEAFF. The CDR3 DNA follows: TGTGCCAGCAGCCGTCGGGGTTGGGACACTGAAGCTTTCTTT.

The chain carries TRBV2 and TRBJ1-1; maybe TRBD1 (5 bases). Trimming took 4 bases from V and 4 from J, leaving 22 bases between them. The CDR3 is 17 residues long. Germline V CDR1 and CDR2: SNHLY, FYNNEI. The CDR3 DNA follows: TGTGCCAGCAGTGGACTGTCAGGGTTTAACAGTTTCACTGAAGCTTTCTTT. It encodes CASSGLSGFNSFTEAFF.

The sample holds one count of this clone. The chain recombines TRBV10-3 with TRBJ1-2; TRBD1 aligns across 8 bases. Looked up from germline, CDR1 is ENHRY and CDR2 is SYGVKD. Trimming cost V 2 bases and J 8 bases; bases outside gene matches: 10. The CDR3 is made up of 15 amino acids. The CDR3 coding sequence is TGTGCCATCAGTGAGGGACAGGGCCTAGAAGTAGGCTACACCTTC. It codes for CAISEGQGLEVGYTF.

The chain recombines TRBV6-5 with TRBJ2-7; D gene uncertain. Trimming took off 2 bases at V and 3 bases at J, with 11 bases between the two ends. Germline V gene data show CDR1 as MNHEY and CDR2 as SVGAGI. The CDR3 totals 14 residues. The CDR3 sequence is CASSYGPLDYEQYF. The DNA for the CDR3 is TGTGCCAGCAGTTACGGGCCCCTCGACTACGAGCAGTACTTC.

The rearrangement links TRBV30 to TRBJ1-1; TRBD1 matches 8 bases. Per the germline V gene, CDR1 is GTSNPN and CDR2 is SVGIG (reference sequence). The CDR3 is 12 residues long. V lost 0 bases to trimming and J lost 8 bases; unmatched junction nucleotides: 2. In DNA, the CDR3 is TGTGCCTGGAGTGTACAGGGGGTCGAAGCTTTCTTT. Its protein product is CAWSVQGVEAFF.

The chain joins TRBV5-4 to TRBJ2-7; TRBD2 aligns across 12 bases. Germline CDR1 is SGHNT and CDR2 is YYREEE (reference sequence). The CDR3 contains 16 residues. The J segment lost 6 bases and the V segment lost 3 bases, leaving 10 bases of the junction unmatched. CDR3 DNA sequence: TGTGCCAGCAGCTCTGGCCTAGCGGGGGGGCTCAGCGAGCAGTACTTC. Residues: CASSSGLAGGLSEQYF. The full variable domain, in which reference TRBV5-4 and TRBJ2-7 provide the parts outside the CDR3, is ETGVTQSPTHLIKTRGQQVTLRCSSQSGHNTVSWYQQALGQGPQFIFQYYREEENGRGNFPPRFSGLQFPNYSSELNVNALELDDSALYLCASSSGLAGGLSEQYFGPGTRLTVT.

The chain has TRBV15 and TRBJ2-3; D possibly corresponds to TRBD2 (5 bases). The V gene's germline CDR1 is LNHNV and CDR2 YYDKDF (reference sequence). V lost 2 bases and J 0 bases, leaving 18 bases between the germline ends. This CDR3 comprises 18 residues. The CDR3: CATSRFGVVASSTDTQYF. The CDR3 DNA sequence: TGTGCCACCAGCAGATTCGGGGTAGTTGCCAGTAGCACAGATACGCAGTATTTT. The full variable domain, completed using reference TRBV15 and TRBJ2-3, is DAMVIQNPRYQVTQFGKPVTLSCSQTLNHNVMYWYQQKSSQAPKLLFHYYDKDFNNEADTPDNFQSRRPNTSFCFLDIRSPGLGDTAMYLCATSRFGVVASSTDTQYFGPGTRLTVL.

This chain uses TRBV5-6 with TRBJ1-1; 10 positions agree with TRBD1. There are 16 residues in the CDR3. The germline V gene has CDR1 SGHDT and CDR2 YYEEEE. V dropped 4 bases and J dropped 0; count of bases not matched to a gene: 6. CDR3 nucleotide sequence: TGTGCCAGCAGCCCGATGACAGGGGGCATGAACACTGAAGCTTTCTTT. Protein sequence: CASSPMTGGMNTEAFF.

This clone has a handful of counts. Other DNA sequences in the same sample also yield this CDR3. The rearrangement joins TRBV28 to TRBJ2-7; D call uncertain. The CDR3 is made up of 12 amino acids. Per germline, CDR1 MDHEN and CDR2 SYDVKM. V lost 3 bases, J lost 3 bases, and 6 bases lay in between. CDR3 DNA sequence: TGTGCCAGCAGTTTTCAGAACTACGAGCAGTACTTC. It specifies CASSFQNYEQYF.

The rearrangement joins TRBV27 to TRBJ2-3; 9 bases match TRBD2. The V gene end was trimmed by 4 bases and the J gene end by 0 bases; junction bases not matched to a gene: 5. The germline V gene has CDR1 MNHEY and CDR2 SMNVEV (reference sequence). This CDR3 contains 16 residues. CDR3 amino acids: CASSSKTSGSTDTQYF. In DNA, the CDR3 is TGTGCCAGCAGTTCGAAGACTAGCGGAAGCACAGATACGCAGTATTTT.

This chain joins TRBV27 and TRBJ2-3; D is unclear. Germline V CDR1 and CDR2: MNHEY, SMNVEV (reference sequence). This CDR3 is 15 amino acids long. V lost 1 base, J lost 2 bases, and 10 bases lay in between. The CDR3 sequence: CASSLFHSTTDTQYF. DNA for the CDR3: TGTGCCAGCAGTTTATTTCACAGCACCACAGATACGCAGTATTTT.

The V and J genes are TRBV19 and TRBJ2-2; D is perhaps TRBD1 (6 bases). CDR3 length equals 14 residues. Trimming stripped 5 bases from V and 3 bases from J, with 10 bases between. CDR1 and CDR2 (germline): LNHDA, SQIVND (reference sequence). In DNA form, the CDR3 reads TGTGCCAGTAGTGAGGGGGTGGACACCGGGGAGCTGTTTTTT. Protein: CASSEGVDTGELFF.

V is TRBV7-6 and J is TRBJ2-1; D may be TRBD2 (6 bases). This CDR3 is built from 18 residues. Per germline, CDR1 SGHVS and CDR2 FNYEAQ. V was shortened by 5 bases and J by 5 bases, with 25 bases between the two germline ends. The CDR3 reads CASSLILWREKKDNEQFF. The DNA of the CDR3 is TGTGCCAGCAGCCTTATTTTATGGCGGGAAAAGAAAGACAATGAGCAGTTCTTC.

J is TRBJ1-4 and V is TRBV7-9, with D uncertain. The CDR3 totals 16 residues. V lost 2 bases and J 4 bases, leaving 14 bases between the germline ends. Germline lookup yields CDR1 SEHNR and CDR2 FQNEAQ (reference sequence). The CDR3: CASSLKMRSVNEKLFF. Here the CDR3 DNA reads TGTGCCAGCAGCTTAAAAATGCGTTCGGTTAATGAAAAACTGTTTTTT.

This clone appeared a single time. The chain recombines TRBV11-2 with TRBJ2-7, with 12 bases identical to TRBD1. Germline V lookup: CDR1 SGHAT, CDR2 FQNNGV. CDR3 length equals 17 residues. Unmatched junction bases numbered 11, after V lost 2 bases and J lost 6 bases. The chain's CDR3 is CASSLPGRDRGLGEQYF. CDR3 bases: TGTGCCAGCAGCTTACCCGGAAGGGACAGGGGGCTAGGCGAGCAGTACTTC.

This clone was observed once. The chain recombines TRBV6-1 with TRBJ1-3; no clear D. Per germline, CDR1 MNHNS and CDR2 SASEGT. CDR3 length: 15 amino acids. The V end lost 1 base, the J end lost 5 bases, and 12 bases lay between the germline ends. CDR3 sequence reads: CASSEVSGARNTIYF. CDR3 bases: TGTGCCAGCAGTGAAGTTTCGGGAGCACGAAACACCATATATTTT.

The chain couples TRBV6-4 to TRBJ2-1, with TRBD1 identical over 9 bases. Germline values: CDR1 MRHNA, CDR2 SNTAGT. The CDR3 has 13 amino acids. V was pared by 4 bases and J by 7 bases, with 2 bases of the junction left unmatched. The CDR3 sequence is CASSGQGGNEQFF. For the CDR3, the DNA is TGTGCCAGCAGTGGACAGGGGGGGAATGAGCAGTTCTTC.

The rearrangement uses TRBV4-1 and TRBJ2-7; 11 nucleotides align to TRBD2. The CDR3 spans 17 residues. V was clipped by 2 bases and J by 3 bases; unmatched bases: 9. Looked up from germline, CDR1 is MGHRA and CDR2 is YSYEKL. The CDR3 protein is CASSQPPVAGGNYEQYF. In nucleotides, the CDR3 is TGCGCCAGCAGCCAACCGCCGGTAGCGGGGGGGAACTACGAGCAGTACTTC.

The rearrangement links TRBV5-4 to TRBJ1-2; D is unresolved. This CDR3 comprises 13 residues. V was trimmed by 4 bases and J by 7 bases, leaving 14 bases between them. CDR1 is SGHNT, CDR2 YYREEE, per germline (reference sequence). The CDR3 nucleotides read TGTGCCAGCAGCCCACCGGGAGGGCGTGGCTACACCTTC. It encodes CASSPPGGRGYTF.

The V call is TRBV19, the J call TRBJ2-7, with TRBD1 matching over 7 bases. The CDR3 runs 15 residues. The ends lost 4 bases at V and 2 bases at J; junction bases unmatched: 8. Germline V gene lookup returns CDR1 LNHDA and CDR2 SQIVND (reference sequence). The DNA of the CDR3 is TGTGCCAGTAGTACGGACAGGTTCCGAACCTACGAGCAGTACTTC. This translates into CASSTDRFRTYEQYF. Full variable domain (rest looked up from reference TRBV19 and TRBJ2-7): DGGITQSPKYLFRKEGQNVTLSCEQNLNHDAMYWYRQDPGQGLRLIYYSQIVNDFQKGDIAEGYSVSREKKESFPLTVTSAQKNPTAFYLCASSTDRFRTYEQYFGPGTRLTVT.

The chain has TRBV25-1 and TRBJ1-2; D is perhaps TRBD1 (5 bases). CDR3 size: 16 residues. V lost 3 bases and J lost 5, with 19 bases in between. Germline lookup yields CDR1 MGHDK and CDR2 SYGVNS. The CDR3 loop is CASSEGGVEQVYGYTF. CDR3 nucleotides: TGTGCCAGCAGTGAGGGCGGAGTGGAACAGGTTTATGGCTACACCTTC.

In nucleotides, the CDR3 is TGTGCCAGCAGCTTAGGAGCAGGGGGCTCTAACACCGGGGAGCTGTTTTTT. The encoded protein is CASSLGAGGSNTGELFF. The V gene is TRBV7-8, the J gene TRBJ2-2, with 8 nucleotides matching TRBD1. The germline CDR1 and CDR2 sequences are SGHVS and FQNEAQ. The length of the CDR3 is 17 residues. The J segment lost 2 bases and the V segment lost 1 base, leaving 6 bases of the junction unmatched.